The T cell receptor beta chain described here comes from a study of PD-1 blockade in mismatch repair-deficient tumors. Produced via immunoSEQ multiplex PCR; TCRdb's table is partial and in-frame only. The table shows about 51,000 clones, with 81% occurring only once. In its sample, this clone was seen a few times. From germline, CDR1 is KGHSH and CDR2 LQKENI. The CDR3 spans 15 residues. With 3 bases clipped from V and 10 bases from J, the junction kept 8 bases outside the gene matches. This TCR derives from an adult with mismatch repair-deficient cancer. The chain recombines TRBV18 with TRBJ2-1; TRBD2 matches 11 bases. The material sequenced was peripheral blood, taken about 20 weeks after starting pembrolizumab. For the CDR3, the DNA is TGTGCCAGCTCACCCCAGACTAGCGGGATATTAGAGCAGTTCTTC. It is translated as CASSPQTSGILEQFF.